The TCR beta chain described here comes from a study of shared clonotypes between healthy human individuals. Regarding the study as a whole: Sequencing depth was expected to affect clonotype sharing among donors.

Comment on this clone: Its antigen remains unidentified.

Generated by immunoSEQ multiplex PCR, the TCRdb table keeps only in-frame clones and is missing some. The profile shows about 680,000 clones, around 92% of them singletons. In the naive CD8 group, cells lacked CD45RO and were positively selected for CCR7, so terminally differentiated effector memory CD45RA+ cells were left out. The germline CDR1 and CDR2 sequences are SGDLS and YYNGEE. This CDR3 region has 15 residues. V shed 0 bases and J shed 4 bases, with 12 bases lying between them. Sequencing used naive CD8+ T cells sorted from blood. This receptor was obtained from a man younger than 45 in good health. The chain couples TRBV9 to TRBJ2-3; D unresolved. The CDR3 region is CASSVGLELPDTQYF. Here the CDR3 DNA reads TGTGCCAGCAGCGTAGGTCTAGAGTTGCCAGATACGCAGTATTTT. Full variable domain (missing parts from reference TRBV9 and TRBJ2-3): DSGVTQTPKHLITATGQRVTLRCSPRSGDLSVYWYQQSLDQGLQFLIQYYNGEERAKGNILERFSAQQFPDLHSELNLSSLELGDSALYFCASSVGLELPDTQYFGPGTRLTVL.